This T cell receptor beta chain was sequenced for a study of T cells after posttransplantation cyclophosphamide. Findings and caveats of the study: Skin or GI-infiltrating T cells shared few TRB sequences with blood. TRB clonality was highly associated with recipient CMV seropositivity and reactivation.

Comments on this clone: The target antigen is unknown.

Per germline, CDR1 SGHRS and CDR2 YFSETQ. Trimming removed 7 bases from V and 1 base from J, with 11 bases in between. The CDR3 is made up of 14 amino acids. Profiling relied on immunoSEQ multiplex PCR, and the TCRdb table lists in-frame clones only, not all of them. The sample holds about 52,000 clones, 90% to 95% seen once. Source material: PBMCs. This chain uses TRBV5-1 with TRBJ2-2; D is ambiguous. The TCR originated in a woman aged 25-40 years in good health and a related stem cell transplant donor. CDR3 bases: TGCGCCAGCTACGACTTGCGGAACACCGGGGAGCTGTTTTTT. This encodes CASYDLRNTGELFF.